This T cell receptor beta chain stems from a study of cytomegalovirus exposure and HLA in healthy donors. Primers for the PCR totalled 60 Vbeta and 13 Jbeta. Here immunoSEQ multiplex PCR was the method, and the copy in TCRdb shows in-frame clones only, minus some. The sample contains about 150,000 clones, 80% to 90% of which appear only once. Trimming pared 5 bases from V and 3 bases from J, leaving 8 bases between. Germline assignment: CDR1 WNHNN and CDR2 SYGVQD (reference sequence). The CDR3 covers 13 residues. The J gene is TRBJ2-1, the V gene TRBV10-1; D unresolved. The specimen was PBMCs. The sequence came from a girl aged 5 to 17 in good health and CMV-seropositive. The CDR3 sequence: CASSLGIYNEQFF. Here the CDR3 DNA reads TGCGCCAGCAGTCTAGGTATCTACAATGAGCAGTTCTTC.